This T cell receptor beta chain was recorded in a study of spatial heterogeneity in lung cancer. Study findings and constraints: Ubiquitous, expanded tumor-derived TCRs were more frequently observed in blood at resection than at follow-up.

As for time point: sample taken at primary tumor resection. Unsorted samples of tumor, nontumor lung or frozen PBMC had their whole RNA sequenced. This clonotype was seen many times. Its specificity is unknown. TCRdb re-analysed the 5' RACE reads in MiXCR, keeping a single row per CDR3 protein. The sample holds 24,000 or so distinct CDR3 sequences, about 3% seen once. The specimen was PBMCs, collected at surgery. The receptor was derived from a female donor with early-stage non-small cell lung cancer.

CDR3 in amino acids: CASSAEPGPNSYEQYF. For the CDR3, the DNA is TGCGCCAGCAGCGCTGAACCGGGACCCAACTCCTACGAGCAGTACTTC. The chain links TRBV4-1 to TRBJ2-7; either TRBD1 or TRBD2 may supply D (5 bases each). This CDR3 is built from 16 residues. Germline V gene lookup returns CDR1 MGHRA and CDR2 YSYEKL. V shed 5 bases and J shed 0 bases, with 17 bases lying between them.